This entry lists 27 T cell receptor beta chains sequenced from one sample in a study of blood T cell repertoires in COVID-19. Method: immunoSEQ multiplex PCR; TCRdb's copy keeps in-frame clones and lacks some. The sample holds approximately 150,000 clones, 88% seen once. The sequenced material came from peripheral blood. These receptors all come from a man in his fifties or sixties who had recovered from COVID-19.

CDR3 DNA: TGTGCCAGCAGCCTCCAACAGACAGGGAAGGACGGCTACACCTTC. It encodes CASSLQQTGKDGYTF. The chain joins TRBV7-8 to TRBJ1-2; TRBD1 matches 7 bases. This CDR3 spans 15 amino acids. The V segment lost 5 bases and the J segment 8 bases; nucleotides outside the gene matches: 14. The germline gives CDR1 SGHVS, CDR2 FQNEAQ.

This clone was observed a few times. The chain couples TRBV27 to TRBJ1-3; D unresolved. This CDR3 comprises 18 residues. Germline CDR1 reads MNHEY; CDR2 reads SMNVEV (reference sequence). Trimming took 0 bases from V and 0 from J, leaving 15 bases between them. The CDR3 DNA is TGTGCCAGCAGTTTATCGTGGACGGGGAGGGCCTCTGGAAACACCATATATTTT. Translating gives CASSLSWTGRASGNTIYF.

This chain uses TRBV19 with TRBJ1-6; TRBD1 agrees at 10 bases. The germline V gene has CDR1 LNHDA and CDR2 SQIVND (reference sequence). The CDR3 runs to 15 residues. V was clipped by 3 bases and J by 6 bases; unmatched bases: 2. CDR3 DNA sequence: TGTGCCAGTAGTATGGGGACAGGGGTTAATTCACCCCTCCACTTT. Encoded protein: CASSMGTGVNSPLHF.

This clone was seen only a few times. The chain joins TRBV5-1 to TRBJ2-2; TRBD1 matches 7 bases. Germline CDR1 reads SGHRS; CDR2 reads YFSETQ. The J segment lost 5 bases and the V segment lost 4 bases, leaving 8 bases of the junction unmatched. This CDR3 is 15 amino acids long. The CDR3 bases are TGCGCCAGCAGCACCCGACAGGGAAGGACCGGGGAGCTGTTTTTT. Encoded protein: CASSTRQGRTGELFF.

CDR3 loop: CASSPLLNTEAFF. DNA of the CDR3: TGCGCCAGCAGCCCACTCTTGAACACTGAAGCTTTCTTT. V usage is TRBV5-1 and J usage is TRBJ1-1; D is uncertain. The V gene lost 4 bases and the J gene lost 0 bases, with 7 bases spanning the gap. The CDR3 extends over 13 amino acids. CDR1 is SGHRS, CDR2 YFSETQ, per germline.

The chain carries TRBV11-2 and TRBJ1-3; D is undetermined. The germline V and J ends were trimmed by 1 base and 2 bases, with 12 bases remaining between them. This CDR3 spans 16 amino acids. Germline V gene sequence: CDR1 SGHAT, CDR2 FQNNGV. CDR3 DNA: TGTGCCAGCAGCTTAGGACTAGGCCTAACTGGAAACACCATATATTTT. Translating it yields CASSLGLGLTGNTIYF.

The CDR3 is CACPGTEFNYGYTF. For the CDR3, the DNA is TGTGCCTGTCCGGGGACAGAATTTAACTATGGCTACACCTTC. The V and J genes are TRBV30 and TRBJ1-2, with 7 bases aligning to TRBD1. CDR3 length equals 14 residues. The junction had 8 bases not matched to a gene; V was cut back by 6 bases and J by 1 base. Germline loops: CDR1 GTSNPN, CDR2 SVGIG (reference sequence).

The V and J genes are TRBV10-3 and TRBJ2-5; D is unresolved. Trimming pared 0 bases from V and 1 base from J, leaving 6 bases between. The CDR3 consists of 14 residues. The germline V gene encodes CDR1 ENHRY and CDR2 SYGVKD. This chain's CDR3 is CAISESTFQETQYF. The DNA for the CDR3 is TGTGCCATCAGTGAGTCAACATTCCAAGAGACCCAGTACTTC.

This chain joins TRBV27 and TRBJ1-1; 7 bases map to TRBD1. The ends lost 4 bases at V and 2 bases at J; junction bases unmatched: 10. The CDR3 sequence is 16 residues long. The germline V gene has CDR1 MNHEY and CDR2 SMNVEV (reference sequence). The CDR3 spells CASSSTPQGINTEAFF. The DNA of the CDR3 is TGTGCCAGCAGTTCAACTCCACAGGGGATAAACACTGAAGCTTTCTTT.

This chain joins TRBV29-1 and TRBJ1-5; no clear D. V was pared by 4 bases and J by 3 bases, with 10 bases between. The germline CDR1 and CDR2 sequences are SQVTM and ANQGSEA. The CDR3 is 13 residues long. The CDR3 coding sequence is TGCAGCGTTGCTGGCAGACTCAATCAGCCCCAGCATTTT. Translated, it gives CSVAGRLNQPQHF.

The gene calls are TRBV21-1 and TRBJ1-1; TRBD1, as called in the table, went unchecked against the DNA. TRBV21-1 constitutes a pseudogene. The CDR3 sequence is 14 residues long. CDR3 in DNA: TGTGCCAGCAGGAACTCACAGGGGCTCACTGAAGCTTTCTTT. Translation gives CASRNSQGLTEAFF.

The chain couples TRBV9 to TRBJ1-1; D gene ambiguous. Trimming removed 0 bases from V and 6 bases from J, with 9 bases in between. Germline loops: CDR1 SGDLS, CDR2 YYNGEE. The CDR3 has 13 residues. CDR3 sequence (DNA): TGTGCCAGCAGCGTAGACTGGAGTTCTGAAGCTTTCTTT. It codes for CASSVDWSSEAFF.

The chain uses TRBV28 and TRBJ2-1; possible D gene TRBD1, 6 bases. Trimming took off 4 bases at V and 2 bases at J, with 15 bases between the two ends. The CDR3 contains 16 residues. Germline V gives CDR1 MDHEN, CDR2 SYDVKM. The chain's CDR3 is CASSSRGGQTYNEQFF. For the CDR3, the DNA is TGTGCCAGCAGTTCGCGCGGCGGACAGACCTACAATGAGCAGTTCTTC. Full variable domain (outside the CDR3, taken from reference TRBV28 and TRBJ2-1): DVKVTQSSRYLVKRTGEKVFLECVQDMDHENMFWYRQDPGLGLRLIYFSYDVKMKEKGDIPEGYSVSREKKERFSLILESASTNQTSMYLCASSSRGGQTYNEQFFGPGTRLTVL.

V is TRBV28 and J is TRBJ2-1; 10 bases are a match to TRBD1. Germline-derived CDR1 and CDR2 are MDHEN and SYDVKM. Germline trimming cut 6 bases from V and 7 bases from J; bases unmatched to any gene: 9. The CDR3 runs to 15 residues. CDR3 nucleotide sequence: TGTGCCAGCAGCGTAACTGGACAGGGGGTGAATGAGCAGTTCTTC. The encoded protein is CASSVTGQGVNEQFF. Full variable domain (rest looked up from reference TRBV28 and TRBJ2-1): DVKVTQSSRYLVKRTGEKVFLECVQDMDHENMFWYRQDPGLGLRLIYFSYDVKMKEKGDIPEGYSVSREKKERFSLILESASTNQTSMYLCASSVTGQGVNEQFFGPGTRLTVL.

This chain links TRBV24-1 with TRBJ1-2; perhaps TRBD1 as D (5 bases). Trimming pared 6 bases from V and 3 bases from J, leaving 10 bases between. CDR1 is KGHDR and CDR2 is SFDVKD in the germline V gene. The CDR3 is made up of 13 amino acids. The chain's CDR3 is CATSRGEYYGYTF. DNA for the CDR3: TGTGCCACCAGTCGGGGGGAGTACTATGGCTACACCTTC.

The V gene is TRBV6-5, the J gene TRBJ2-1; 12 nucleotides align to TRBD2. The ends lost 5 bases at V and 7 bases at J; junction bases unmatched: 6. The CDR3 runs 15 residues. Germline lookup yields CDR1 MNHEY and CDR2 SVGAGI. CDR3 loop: CASSKTSGSRNEQFF. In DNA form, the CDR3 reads TGTGCCAGCAGTAAGACTAGCGGGAGTCGTAATGAGCAGTTCTTC.

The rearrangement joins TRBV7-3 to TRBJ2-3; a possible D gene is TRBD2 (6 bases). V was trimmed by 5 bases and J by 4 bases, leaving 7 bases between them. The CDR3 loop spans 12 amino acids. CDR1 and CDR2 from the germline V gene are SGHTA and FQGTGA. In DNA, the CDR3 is TGTGCCAGCAGCCCGGGGGCAGATACGCAGTATTTT. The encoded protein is CASSPGADTQYF.

This chain's CDR3 is CASSLVGQGVLDEQFF. The CDR3 bases are TGTGCCAGCAGCTTAGTGGGACAGGGGGTGTTGGATGAGCAGTTCTTC. J is TRBJ2-1 and V is TRBV7-9; 11 nucleotides line up with TRBD1. V shed 1 base, J shed 8 bases, and the junction held 7 bases outside the gene matches. Germline loops: CDR1 SEHNR, CDR2 FQNEAQ (reference sequence). The CDR3 has 16 residues. The entire variable domain, with the rest obtained from reference TRBV7-9 and TRBJ2-1, is as follows: DTGVSQNPRHKITKRGQNVTFRCDPISEHNRLYWYRQTLGQGPEFLTYFQNEAQLEKSRLLSDRFSAERPKGSFSTLEIQRTEQGDSAMYLCASSLVGQGVLDEQFFGPGTRLTVL.

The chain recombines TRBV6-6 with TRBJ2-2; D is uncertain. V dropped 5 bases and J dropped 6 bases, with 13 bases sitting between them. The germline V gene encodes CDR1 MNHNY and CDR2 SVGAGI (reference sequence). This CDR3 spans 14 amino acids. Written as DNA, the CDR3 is TGTGCCAGCAGTCGGACGGAGAGCGCCGGGGAGCTGTTTTTT. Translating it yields CASSRTESAGELFF.

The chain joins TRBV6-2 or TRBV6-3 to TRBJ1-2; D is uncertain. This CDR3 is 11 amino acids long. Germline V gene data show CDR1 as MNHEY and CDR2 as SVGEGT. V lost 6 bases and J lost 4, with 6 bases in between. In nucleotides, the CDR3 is TGTGCCAGCAGCAACAGCTATGGCTACACCTTC. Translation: CASSNSYGYTF.

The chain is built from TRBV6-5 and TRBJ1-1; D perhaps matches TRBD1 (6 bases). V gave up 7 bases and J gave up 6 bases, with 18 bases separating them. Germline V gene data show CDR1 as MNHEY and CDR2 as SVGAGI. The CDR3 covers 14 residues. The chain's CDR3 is CASNPGQSFAEAFF. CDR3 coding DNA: TGTGCCAGCAATCCCGGACAGTCCTTCGCTGAAGCTTTCTTT.

CDR3 DNA sequence: TGTGCCAGCAGCTTGGTTGTGGTAGCCCACAATGAGCAGTTCTTC. Its translation is CASSLVVVAHNEQFF. J is TRBJ2-1 and V is TRBV5-4, with unresolved D. Looked up from germline, CDR1 is SGHNT and CDR2 is YYREEE (reference sequence). This CDR3 contains 15 residues. V lost 0 bases, J lost 5 bases, and 12 bases lay in between.

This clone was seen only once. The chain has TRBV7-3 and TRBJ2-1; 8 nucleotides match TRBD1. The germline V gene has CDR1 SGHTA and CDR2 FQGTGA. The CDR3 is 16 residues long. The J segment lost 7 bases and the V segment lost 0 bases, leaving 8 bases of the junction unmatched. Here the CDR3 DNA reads TGTGCCAGCAGCTTAACCTGGACAGGGTCTTATAATGAGCAGTTCTTC. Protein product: CASSLTWTGSYNEQFF.

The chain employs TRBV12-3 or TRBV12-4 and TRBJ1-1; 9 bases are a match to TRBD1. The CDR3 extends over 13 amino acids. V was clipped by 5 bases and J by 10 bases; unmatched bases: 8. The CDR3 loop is CASSSPGQGRAFF. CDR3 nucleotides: TGTGCCAGCAGTAGTCCGGGACAGGGACGAGCTTTCTTT.

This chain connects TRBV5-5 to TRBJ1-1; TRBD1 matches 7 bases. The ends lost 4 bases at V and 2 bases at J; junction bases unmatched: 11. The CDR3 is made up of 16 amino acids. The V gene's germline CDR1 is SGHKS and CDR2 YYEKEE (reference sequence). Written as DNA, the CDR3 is TGTGCCAGCAGCCTTGGGCCTGACAGGGCTAACACTGAAGCTTTCTTT. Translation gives CASSLGPDRANTEAFF.

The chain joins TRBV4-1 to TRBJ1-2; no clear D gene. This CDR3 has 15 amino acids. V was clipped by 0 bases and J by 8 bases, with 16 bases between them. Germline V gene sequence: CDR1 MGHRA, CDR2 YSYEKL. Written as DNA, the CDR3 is TGCGCCAGCAGCCAAGATCTTTCGACGGGGAGAGGCTACACCTTC. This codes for CASSQDLSTGRGYTF.

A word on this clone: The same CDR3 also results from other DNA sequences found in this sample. CDR3 loop: CASSLGQGNTGELFF. The CDR3 DNA reads TGCGCCAGCAGCTTGGGTCAGGGGAACACCGGGGAGCTGTTTTTT. The J gene is TRBJ2-2, the V gene TRBV5-1, with a weak D call TRBD1 (5 bases). Trimming took off 0 bases at V and 1 base at J, with 7 bases between the two ends. The germline CDR1 and CDR2 sequences are SGHRS and YFSETQ. This CDR3 spans 15 amino acids.